This T cell receptor beta chain was captured by sequencing in a study of vaccination and CD4 T cells after COVID-19. For the study at large: In culture, cells were exposed to overlapping spike peptides from SARS-CoV-2, HCoV-NL63, HCoV-OC43 and HCoV-229E. Points from the study as a whole: The analysis of convalescent patients involved relatively few individuals and lacked early post-infection timepoints. Researchers report that a median about 87% of reactive clones in convalescent patients surfaced only post-vaccination. Spike mono-reactivity was found in 304 of the 307 vaccine-specific clones identified in convalescent patients.

Scientists ran DNA taken from cultured CD4+ T cells through the Oncomine TCR Beta short-read assay for sequencing. One entry per CDR3 protein results from TCRdb running MiXCR on the PCR reads. The sample has more than 15,000 distinct CDR3 sequences; approximately 36% are singletons. Note on this clonotype: The antigen remains undetermined.

Germline V gives CDR1 DFQATT, CDR2 SNEGSKA (reference sequence). V trimming: 3 bases; J trimming: 4 bases; junction bases outside the gene matches: 12. The CDR3 runs to 16 residues. Treatment defined: 10-day PBMC culture with coronavirus spike peptide pools or control peptides (ViraFEST assay). The sequence came from a human donor who had recovered from COVID-19. Input material: CD4+ T cells from blood, cultured in vitro. This chain joins TRBV20-1 and TRBJ1-5; 7 nucleotides agree with TRBD1. Here the CDR3 reads CSASPTTGFGNQPQHF. The CDR3 DNA reads TGCAGTGCTAGTCCTACGACAGGGTTTGGGAATCAGCCCCAGCATTTT.